This TCR beta chain was obtained from a study of blood T cell repertoires in COVID-19. Looking at the study overall: In each case, the material was cDNA or gDNA derived from T cells, B-cell-depleted T cells, or PBMCs.

Method: immunoSEQ multiplex PCR; TCRdb's copy keeps in-frame clones and lacks some. The table lists 50,000 to 65,000 clones, 84% of them singletons. This TCR came from a man between 60 and 75 years old with COVID-19, enrolled during active disease. The sample taken for sequencing was peripheral blood.

Here the CDR3 DNA reads TGTGCCAGTAGTATGGCCGGGGAAGGGTACGAGCAGTACTTC. Encoded protein: CASSMAGEGYEQYF. The V and J genes are TRBV19 and TRBJ2-7; D may be TRBD2 (5 bases). The CDR3 loop spans 14 amino acids. V was shortened by 3 bases and J by 4 bases, with 13 bases between the two germline ends. CDR1 and CDR2 from the germline V gene are LNHDA and SQIVND (reference sequence).